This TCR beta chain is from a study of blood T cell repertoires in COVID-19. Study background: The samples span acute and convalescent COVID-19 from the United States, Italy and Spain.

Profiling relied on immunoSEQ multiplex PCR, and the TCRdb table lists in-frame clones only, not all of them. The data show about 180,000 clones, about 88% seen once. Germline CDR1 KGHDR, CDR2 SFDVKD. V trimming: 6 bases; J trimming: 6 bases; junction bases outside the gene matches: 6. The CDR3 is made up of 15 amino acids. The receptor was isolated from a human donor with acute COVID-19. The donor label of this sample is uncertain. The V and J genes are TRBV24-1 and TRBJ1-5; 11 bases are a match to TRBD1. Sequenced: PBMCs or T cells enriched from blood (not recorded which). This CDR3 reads CATSSGQGGGQPQHF. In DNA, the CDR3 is TGTGCCACCAGTTCGGGACAGGGGGGAGGTCAGCCCCAGCATTTT.